Below are 21 T cell receptor beta chains sequenced from a single sample in a study of blood T cell repertoires in COVID-19. Produced via immunoSEQ multiplex PCR; TCRdb's table is partial and in-frame only. The repertoire has 150,000 to 200,000 clones, roughly four fifths of them found once; the top ten carry 7.6%. Sequenced material: peripheral blood. These receptors all stem from a woman in her 70s with COVID-19, enrolled during active disease.

The rearrangement joins TRBV7-3 to TRBJ2-3, with 13 bases that match TRBD2. The CDR3 consists of 18 residues. Germline V gene sequence: CDR1 SGHTA, CDR2 FQGTGA. With V trimmed by 1 base and J by 2 bases, 6 bases remained unmatched. The chain's CDR3 is CASSLKGTSGTSTDTQYF. CDR3 coding DNA: TGTGCCAGCAGCTTAAAGGGGACTAGCGGGACCTCCACAGATACGCAGTATTTT.

This clone has just a few counts. DNA for the CDR3: TGCGCCAGCAGCCCAGGTAGGGGGAACCAAGAGACCCAGTACTTC. Translated: CASSPGRGNQETQYF. This chain connects TRBV5-1 to TRBJ2-5; TRBD1 is a possible D gene (6 bases). The CDR3 consists of 15 residues. V lost 4 bases and J 0 bases, leaving 13 bases between the germline ends. Germline loops: CDR1 SGHRS, CDR2 YFSETQ.

The rearrangement links TRBV28 to TRBJ1-2; the match to TRBD1 covers 7 bases. This CDR3 is 13 amino acids long. Germline lookup yields CDR1 MDHEN and CDR2 SYDVKM. Unmatched junction bases numbered 5, after V lost 5 bases and J lost 5 bases. This chain's CDR3 is CASSPGTVYGYTF. CDR3 coding DNA: TGTGCCAGCAGTCCTGGGACAGTTTATGGCTACACCTTC.

The rearrangement joins TRBV10-3 to TRBJ2-3; TRBD2 might be the D (5 bases). The CDR3 has 16 amino acids. V lost 4 bases to trimming and J lost 0 bases, with 14 bases between them. Germline V gene data show CDR1 as ENHRY and CDR2 as SYGVKD. This CDR3 reads CAISGGSLTSTDTQYF. The CDR3 bases are TGTGCCATCAGTGGAGGGTCGTTAACTAGCACAGATACGCAGTATTTT.

The chain joins TRBV5-1 to TRBJ2-1; 12 bases line up with TRBD1. From germline, CDR1 is SGHRS and CDR2 YFSETQ. V trimming: 1 base; J trimming: 9 bases; junction bases outside the gene matches: 11. The CDR3 length is 17 residues. CDR3 in amino acids: CASSLIQPGQGAGEQFF. The DNA for the CDR3 is TGCGCCAGCAGCTTGATCCAACCGGGACAGGGGGCAGGTGAGCAGTTCTTC.

The chain has TRBV5-1 and TRBJ2-7; 14 bases line up with TRBD2. V gave up 2 bases and J gave up 6 bases; unmatched junction bases: 7. The germline V gene has CDR1 SGHRS and CDR2 YFSETQ. The CDR3 contains 16 residues. CDR3 sequence (DNA): TGCGCCAGCAGCTTCCGACTAGCGGGAGGGCCGGGCGAGCAGTACTTC. Amino acid sequence: CASSFRLAGGPGEQYF.

V is TRBV19 and J is TRBJ2-3; a weak D match, TRBD2 (6 bases). The V and J ends lost 10 bases and 1 base respectively, with 12 bases between them. The CDR3 has 13 residues. The germline CDR1 and CDR2 sequences are LNHDA and SQIVND (reference sequence). The CDR3 coding sequence is TGTGCCACCCGCGGGGACGGCACAGATACGCAGTATTTT. Amino acids: CATRGDGTDTQYF.

This sequence joins TRBV5-1 and TRBJ2-1, with a tentative D call TRBD1 (7 bases). Germline CDR1 and CDR2: SGHRS and YFSETQ. This CDR3 has 16 residues. V shed 3 bases and J shed 6 bases, with 19 bases lying between them. The CDR3 DNA is TGCGCCAGCAGCTCCGGCAGGGGGGTTAGTCTCAATGAGCAGTTCTTC. It is translated as CASSSGRGVSLNEQFF.

This rearrangement joins TRBV6-2 or TRBV6-3 to TRBJ1-2; 9 bases align to TRBD1. The CDR3 spans 16 residues. CDR1 and CDR2 from the germline V gene are MNHEY and SVGEGT. V was pared by 2 bases and J by 5 bases, with 9 bases of the junction left unmatched. In DNA form, the CDR3 reads TGTGCCAGCAGTTACGGCTTACAGGGGGCGCGATATGGCTACACCTTC. It encodes CASSYGLQGARYGYTF.

The chain uses TRBV5-1 and TRBJ1-4; D is perhaps TRBD1 (6 bases). Per the germline V gene, CDR1 is SGHRS and CDR2 is YFSETQ. The CDR3 covers 16 residues. V was cut by 0 bases and J by 5 bases, with 14 bases left in between. CDR3 amino acids: CASSLVAGAGNEKLFF. The CDR3 DNA is TGCGCCAGCAGCTTGGTAGCGGGGGCGGGGAATGAAAAACTGTTTTTT.

The chain links TRBV3-1 (or the pseudogene TRBV3-2) to TRBJ2-5; tentatively, D is TRBD2 (6 bases). V was pared by 1 base and J by 6 bases, with 12 bases between. The CDR3 sequence is 14 residues long. Germline-derived CDR1 and CDR2 are LGHDT and YNNKEL (reference sequence). CDR3 sequence: CASSQGRGRKTQYF. As DNA, the CDR3 is TGTGCCAGCAGCCAAGGTCGAGGGAGGAAGACCCAGTACTTC.

The chain links TRBV28 to TRBJ2-1; 7 bases fit TRBD2. Germline CDR1 and CDR2: MDHEN and SYDVKM. The CDR3 has 11 amino acids. The CDR3 DNA reads as TGTGGGAAGGCTAGCGGCAATGAGCAGTTCTTC. Translated, it gives CGKASGNEQFF. The complete variable domain, with remaining parts taken from reference TRBV28 and TRBJ2-1, reads DVKVTQSSRYLVKRTGEKVFLECVQDMDHENMFWYRQDPGLGLRLIYFSYDVKMKEKGDIPEGYSVSREKKERFSLILESASTNQTSMYLCGKASGNEQFFGPGTRLTVL.

V is TRBV7-9 and J is TRBJ2-1; 14 nucleotides match TRBD2. J gave up 2 bases and V 5 bases, and 2 bases lay outside the gene matches. This CDR3 has 16 residues. Germline V gene lookup returns CDR1 SEHNR and CDR2 FQNEAQ (reference sequence). The CDR3 reads CASSATSGRAYNEQFF. Here the CDR3 DNA reads TGTGCCAGCAGCGCGACTAGCGGGAGGGCCTACAATGAGCAGTTCTTC. The complete variable domain, with remaining parts taken from reference TRBV7-9 and TRBJ2-1, reads DTGVSQNPRHKITKRGQNVTFRCDPISEHNRLYWYRQTLGQGPEFLTYFQNEAQLEKSRLLSDRFSAERPKGSFSTLEIQRTEQGDSAMYLCASSATSGRAYNEQFFGPGTRLTVL.

The gene calls are TRBV28 and TRBJ1-5; D unclear. The CDR3 runs 16 residues. Germline lookup yields CDR1 MDHEN and CDR2 SYDVKM. V was pared by 1 base and J by 2 bases, with 12 bases between. CDR3 amino acids: CASSLLGTSGNQPQHF. The CDR3 DNA is TGTGCCAGCAGTTTATTGGGCACCTCGGGCAATCAGCCCCAGCATTTT.

The chain couples TRBV28 to TRBJ1-2, with TRBD1 matching over 8 bases. CDR3 size: 14 residues. Germline lookup yields CDR1 MDHEN and CDR2 SYDVKM. V lost 4 bases, J lost 3 bases, and 4 bases stayed unmatched. Here the CDR3 reads CASSWATGDYGYTF. In nucleotides, the CDR3 is TGTGCCAGCAGTTGGGCGACAGGGGACTATGGCTACACCTTC.

This chain joins TRBV6-5 and TRBJ1-4; tentative D call: TRBD1 (5 bases). V lost 2 bases to trimming and J lost 4 bases, with 8 bases between them. The CDR3 has 14 residues. CDR1 and CDR2 from the germline V gene are MNHEY and SVGAGI. The CDR3 loop reads CASSYDSLNEKLFF. In nucleotides, the CDR3 is TGTGCCAGCAGTTACGACAGTCTTAATGAAAAACTGTTTTTT.

The CDR3 coding sequence is TGTGCCAGCAGCTTAGTTGGTAGCGGGAGTGTCCTAGGCGAGCAGTACTTC. It codes for CASSLVGSGSVLGEQYF. The chain uses TRBV11-2 and TRBJ2-7; 9 bases agree with TRBD2. Germline V CDR1 and CDR2: SGHAT, FQNNGV. This CDR3 contains 17 residues. The V and J ends lost 1 base and 6 bases, in that order; junction bases with no gene match: 13.

The genes are TRBV6-5 and TRBJ2-5; D uncertain. The germline V and J ends were trimmed by 7 bases and 2 bases, with 5 bases remaining between them. Per the germline V gene, CDR1 is MNHEY and CDR2 is SVGAGI. This CDR3 comprises 11 residues. The CDR3 DNA is TGTGCCAGCACCAGACAAGAGACCCAGTACTTC. Its protein is CASTRQETQYF.

This clone was recorded a few times. The genes are TRBV4-2 and TRBJ1-2; 7 positions agree with TRBD1. J was trimmed by 2 bases and V by 3 bases; bases with no gene match: 3. Germline V gives CDR1 LGHNA, CDR2 YNFKEQ. The CDR3 consists of 14 residues. The CDR3: CASSQSQGNYGYTF. The DNA of the CDR3 is TGTGCCAGCAGCCAGTCACAGGGGAACTATGGCTACACCTTC.

The J gene is TRBJ2-7, the V gene TRBV19, with 7 bases matching TRBD1. This CDR3 region has 16 residues. Per germline, CDR1 LNHDA and CDR2 SQIVND (reference sequence). The J segment lost 5 bases and the V segment lost 1 base, leaving 11 bases of the junction unmatched. The CDR3 here is CASSIGGTALLHEQYF. CDR3 sequence (DNA): TGTGCCAGTAGTATAGGAGGGACAGCACTTCTCCACGAGCAGTACTTC.

The V call is TRBV11-2, the J call TRBJ2-7; 11 nucleotides align to TRBD2. This CDR3 has 16 amino acids. V was clipped by 4 bases and J by 4 bases; unmatched bases: 9. The germline V gene has CDR1 SGHAT and CDR2 FQNNGV. The DNA for the CDR3 is TGTGCCAGCAGCTCCTTTCTAGCGGGGGGCGGGTACGAGCAGTACTTC. It encodes CASSSFLAGGGYEQYF.